This entry is about one T cell receptor (beta chain). Its cognate antigen has yet to be identified. No quality values exist for individual bases; no much larger clone is one base distant. This entry is derived from a study of T cell responses to AZD1222 COVID-19 vaccine (dated by TCRdb to the early 2020s). Looking at the study overall: AZD1222 recipients whose second dose came at about 4 weeks and those whose second dose came at about 12 weeks were combined into one group, since spike-specific TCR depth and breadth did not differ between the two schedules. A total of more than 230 trial participants underwent TCR sequencing, of whom 207 had received two doses of AZD1222 and about 25 had received two doses of the MenACWY control vaccine. Trial participants were enrolled by age into subgroups of 18-55, 56-69 and 70-plus years, and 148, 28 and 57 TCR-sequenced participants, respectively, were included in these subgroups. The full study reports these points: A significant rise in spike-specific TCR breadth and depth was observed after two AZD1222 doses relative to day 0 and relative to MenACWY recipients. Because no day 14 peak-response samples were available, the repertoires could be characterized only after the peak T cell response. Participants were mostly white British, with more females than males. The authors suggested clonal diversity may have been underestimated. Only five to seven AZD1222 recipients were SARS-CoV-2 seropositive at baseline, limiting conclusions about previously exposed vaccinees. Epitopes outside the regions mutated in the B.1.351 and B.1.1.7 variants were reportedly recognized by nearly half of the unique spike-specific TCRs. The vaccine-associated CD4 TCRs covered the entire spike protein, and the dominant responses fell in regions 160-218 and 743-854. The 56-69-year group was small, and its depth increase did not reach significance, likely because of low power.

The CDR3 regions of human TCRbeta chains were analyzed by immunosequencing. Under the source paper's analysis protocol: Repertoire TCRs were matched against a reference library of SARS-CoV-2-specific TCRs generated with the MIRA antigen-specificity platform. Breadth was defined as the fraction of unique TCRs that were SARS-CoV-2-associated. Depth was defined as the fraction of total T cells that were SARS-CoV-2-associated. Using the MIRA data, each spike-specific TCR was assigned both to the spike region to which the TCR was reactive and to a CD4 or CD8 class. Log10-transformed breadth and depth values were compared by one-way ANOVA with Sidak's multiple comparisons tests. Drawn from immuneACCESS, this table holds only the in-frame rearrangements with V and J called that TCRdb kept. Clones are partly lost; checked studies trace under half to an unresolved V gene and leave the rest unexplained. The D gene and trimming were derived from the DNA, and the V and J assignments and clone size from that table. Present in this sample are some 130,000 clones, 90% of which were seen just once. 6.9% of the sample is taken by the ten largest.

The time point label for this specimen denotes: baseline before first vaccination. Samples from vaccinated people were obtained from the UK trials COV001 and COV002, which included a single-blind randomized controlled phase 2/3 trial of AZD1222 (ChAdOx1 nCoV-19) in healthy adults. Trial participant PBMC samples were collected at day 0 and day 28 after the second dose for TCRbeta chain sequencing. Ends trimmed: V by 2 bases, J by 9 bases; bases unmatched to a gene: 6. The CDR3 starts with the cysteine, ends with the phenylalanine, and has 14 residues. CDR3 DNA only is kept here, 42 bases in frame from base 1. The germline V gene (reference sequence) sets CDR1 to GTSNPN and CDR2 to SVGIG.

The input for sequencing was peripheral blood, taken on day 0 of AZD1222 vaccination. The sequence joins TRBV30 to TRBJ1-6, and TRBD1 matches 8 of the central bases. This TCR came from an adult in good health. DNA sequence: TGTGCCTGGAGTACGGGGACAGGATTTTCACCCCTCCACTTT. Translated, it gives CAWSTGTGFSPLHF. This CDR3, with the reference TRBV30 and TRBJ1-6 proteins standing in past its ends, gives the full variable domain SQTIHQWPATLVQPVGSPLSLECTVEGTSNPNLYWYRQAAGRGLQLLFYSVGIGQISSEVPQNLSASRPQDRQFILSSKKLLLSDSGFYLCAWSTGTGFSPLHFGNGTRLTVT.